Below, one T cell receptor (beta chain) is given with its context. This clonotype was counted ten times or more. No antigen is known for it. It has no much larger one-base neighbor in the sample; base qualities were not kept. These data belong to a study of T cells in Graves' hyperthyroidism and ophthalmopathy (dated by TCRdb to between 2018 and 2021). General notes on the study: Peripheral blood was collected at initial diagnosis, before any treatment. To identify distinguishing TCR V-J signatures, a discovery cohort of around 100 patients was used, comprising 43 with Graves' ophthalmopathy and 57 with stable Graves' hyperthyroidism. An independent validation cohort of around 19 hyperthyroidism patients and over 15 patients who later progressed to ophthalmopathy tested prospective prediction of ophthalmopathy. The roughly 94 discovery patients were randomly split 7:3 into training and test sets. In several Graves' hyperthyroidism patients, the study also compared T-cell repertoires from thyroid tissue with T-cell repertoires from blood. After sampling, hyperthyroidism patients received methimazole starting at 30 mg daily, and ophthalmopathy patients received high-dose intravenous methylprednisolone. The paper reports TCR Vbeta CDR3 sequencing of roughly 140 peripheral blood samples: around 45 ophthalmopathy, under 85 hyperthyroidism and around 17 progressor patients.

Ophthalmopathy patients had moderately to severely active disease, with a Clinical Activity Score of 3 or more, a NOSPECS grade of 4 or more, and a disease duration of less than 3 months. Patients with uncontrolled infections, other autoimmune diseases, pregnancy or lactation were excluded. Diagnoses were established on the basis of clinical symptoms, serum thyroxine and TRAb, thyroid ultrasound, and orbital computed tomography. Ficoll-Paque density gradient centrifugation was used to isolate PBMCs from 8.5 to 10 ml of fresh peripheral blood. Total RNA was extracted with Trizol reagent, and quality was checked on an Agilent 2100 Bioanalyzer. The research as a whole found: Blood samples also contained most of the expanded thyroid clonotypes (frequency above 0.001), which suggests that blood repertoires may reflect thyroid immune responses. Sample size was not statistically predetermined, and blinding of investigators to group allocation was not performed. A model built on a 13 V-J signature distinguished ophthalmopathy from stable hyperthyroidism, reaching 85% to 90% sensitivity and 81% to 83% specificity in cross-validation and 80%/75% in testing. During validation, the model predicted progression to ophthalmopathy a median of around 7 months ahead of onset, with roughly 65% sensitivity and 72% to 80% specificity.

Amplification of TCR beta CDR3 regions was carried out from RNA transcripts. For the first round of RT-PCR on the TCR CDR3, the HTBI primer set was used together with the Qiagen OneStep RT-PCR kit. A second multiplex PCR round built the libraries, followed by size selection and purification. The libraries were sequenced on an Illumina HiSeq2000 using paired-end 100 bp reads. The study's own analysis went as follows. Raw data were processed with SOAPnuke, discarding reads with adapters, uncalled bases, mean Phred below 15, or no exact constant-primer or identifier match. High-quality paired reads were merged with COPE v1.2.5, and unique nucleotide sequences were defined as clonotypes. MiTCR v1.1 was used to align clonotypes to the IMGT TRBV, TRBD and TRBJ reference segments. The analysis included only V-J combinations with a frequency above 0.0001, which together covered approximately 99% of the repertoires. A TCS score was defined as the ratio between F50 (clonal expansion) and ExV (chaos), using BLOSUM62-based TCRdist between CDR3 peptides within each V-J. Welch's t-statistics and random forest reduced around 520 V-J features to under 15, which were used in a naive Bayes classifier (R e1071). Using fastp trimming at Q25 and MiXCR clonotype assembly, TCRdb reanalyzed the public sequencing data and kept in-frame beta chains. When rows share a CDR3 protein, they turn into one entry using the most common DNA and genes. The V and J calls, along with clone size, are taken from TCRdb and not from the paper's own processing. The sample includes roughly 400,000 distinct CDR3 sequences, with around 15% observed a single time. The ten largest clonotypes hold under 30% of the sample.

CDR1 is given as KGHDR and CDR2 as SFDVKD, both from the germline V gene. V lost 7 bases and J lost 2 bases; the stretch between them is 12 bases long. The CDR3 spans 14 residues, from the cysteine through the phenylalanine. Only the CDR3 portion is preserved as DNA: 42 bases, with reading frame beginning at the first base. The clonotype originates from a man in his forties or fifties with Graves' ophthalmopathy. Sequencing used blood. This chain is built from TRBV24-1 and TRBJ2-3; the D gene may be TRBD1 or TRBD2, since each aligns over 6 bases. Here is the DNA: TGTGCCACCAGCCCAGGGGACTTCACAGATACGCAGTATTTT. Protein translation: CATSPGDFTDTQYF.